The present entry profiles one T cell receptor beta chain with its context. This sample is drawn from a study of cytomegalovirus exposure and HLA in healthy donors. Study at large: Within an early data release were 80 million to 90 million unique TCRs drawn from HLA-typed donors.

In the PCR, 60 Vbeta and 13 Jbeta primers were used. Only in-frame clones appear in the TCRdb table, and some are missing; sequencing was by immunoSEQ multiplex PCR. The repertoire consists of around 95,000 clones, with about 75% occurring once and the leading ten covering roughly 9.1%. Trimming removed 6 bases from V and 3 bases from J, with 7 bases in between. From germline, CDR1 is SGHAT and CDR2 FQNNGV. The CDR3 is 12 residues long. The sample comprised PBMCs. V and J are TRBV11-2 and TRBJ2-3; no clear D gene. The TCR comes from a man younger than 40 in good health and CMV-seropositive. In DNA, the CDR3 is TGTGCCAGCAGTCTGAGGACAGATACGCAGTATTTT. Translation: CASSLRTDTQYF.